This T cell receptor (beta chain) was sequenced in a study of shared clonotypes between healthy human individuals. Study-wide results and limits: Sequencing depth was expected to influence donor clonotype sharing.

Method: immunoSEQ multiplex PCR; TCRdb's copy keeps in-frame clones and lacks some. The table records about 490,000 clones, 81% of them present only once. V was pared by 0 bases and J by 3 bases, with 13 bases between. This CDR3 region has 15 residues. Germline V gene data show CDR1 as SGHRS and CDR2 as YFSETQ. On this clone itself: Its antigen remains unknown.

When samples were unsorted, tens of millions of PBMCs were used for genomic DNA. Sequencing was performed on PBMCs. The origin of this receptor is a woman in her forties in good health. Some clones in this sample may be carry-over from other donors' samples. This chain joins TRBV5-1 and TRBJ2-7; D perhaps matches TRBD1 (7 bases). The CDR3 DNA is TGCGCCAGCAGCTTGGCAGGGGGAGGATACTACGAGCAGTACTTC. It yields the protein CASSLAGGGYYEQYF.